This entry lists 27 T cell receptor beta chains sequenced from one sample in a study of Graves' ophthalmopathy and Graves' hyperthyroidism. The authors amplified TCR beta CDR3 regions from RNA transcripts. Amplification began with first-round RT-PCR using HTBI primers, then second-round multiplex PCR was performed. TCRdb analysed the multiplex PCR reads with MiXCR anew, one entry per CDR3 protein. Of about 550,000 distinct CDR3 sequences detected, 35% to 40% appear once; the ten largest clones hold 3.5% to 4.5%. The sequenced sample was peripheral blood or thyroid tissue (not recorded which). The receptors stem from an adult man with Graves' hyperthyroidism.

The rearrangement uses TRBV10-3 and TRBJ2-5; 9 bases are shared with TRBD1. The germline CDR1 and CDR2 sequences are ENHRY and SYGVKD. The J segment lost 12 bases and the V segment lost 3 bases, leaving 8 bases of the junction unmatched. CDR3 length: 13 amino acids. The CDR3 coding sequence is TGTGCCATCAGTGACCCTTCCAGGACAGGGGAGTACTTC. This translates into CAISDPSRTGEYF.

In its sample, this clonotype was seen many times. This chain joins TRBV7-6 and TRBJ1-3; D perhaps matches TRBD1 (5 bases). The CDR3 length is 17 residues. Germline V lookup: CDR1 SGHVS, CDR2 FNYEAQ. V was cut by 2 bases and J by 1 base, with 15 bases left in between. DNA for the CDR3: TGTGCCAGCAGCTTATATGGGGCGGCCGTTTCTGGAAACACCATATATTTT. Amino acid sequence: CASSLYGAAVSGNTIYF.

Regarding this clonotype: A much larger clone lies a single base off, so this may be a read error. V gene TRBV5-5 combines with J gene TRBJ1-2, with a weak D call TRBD1 (6 bases). The CDR3 is 17 residues long. The germline V gene has CDR1 SGHKS and CDR2 YYEKEE (reference sequence). Written as DNA, the CDR3 is TGTGCCAGCAGCTTGGGGGGGCGTTGGGGGAGCAACTATGGCCACACCTTC. The encoded protein is CASSLGGRWGSNYGHTF. The full variable domain, its missing parts supplied by reference TRBV5-5 and TRBJ1-2, is DAGVTQSPTHLIKTRGQQVTLRCSPISGHKSVSWYQQVLGQGPQFIFQYYEKEERGRGNFPDRFSARQFPNYSSELNVNALLLGDSALYLCASSLGGRWGSNYGHTFGSGTRLTVV.

This clonotype was seen a handful of times. The chain uses TRBV24-1 and TRBJ2-3; no firm D call. Germline CDR1 is KGHDR and CDR2 is SFDVKD. The CDR3 runs to 16 residues. The germline V and J ends were trimmed by 0 bases and 0 bases, with 9 bases remaining between them. CDR3 in DNA: TGTGCCACCAGTGATTTGGTGGCAGCTAGCACAGATACGCAGTATTTT. It encodes CATSDLVAASTDTQYF.

Ten or more counts support this clonotype. The V call is TRBV19, the J call TRBJ2-5, with D possibly being TRBD1 or TRBD2 (5 bases each). CDR1 and CDR2 from the germline V gene are LNHDA and SQIVND (reference sequence). Deletions cut 4 bases from V and 5 bases from J, with 17 bases between. The CDR3 consists of 15 residues. As DNA, the CDR3 is TGTGCCAGTAGTACCTCACCGGGACGGAGGGAGACCCAGTACTTC. Encoded protein: CASSTSPGRRETQYF.

With respect to this clonotype: Since a much larger clone is just one base distant, this may be a read error. The rearrangement links TRBV29-1 to TRBJ2-5; 12 nucleotides align to TRBD2. This CDR3 has 15 amino acids. Germline CDR1 and CDR2: SQVTM and ANQGSEA. The CDR3 DNA is TGCAGCGGTGTACTAGCGGGGGGCCAACAAGAGACCCAGAACTTC. Translating gives CSGVLAGGQQETQNF.

This clonotype has just a few counts. Relative to the germline gene, one junction end is altered; a read error may explain this. The rearrangement joins TRBV7-8 to TRBJ1-2; 8 nucleotides align to TRBD1. The germline V gene has CDR1 SGHVS and CDR2 FQNEAQ. The CDR3 has 17 residues. The CDR3 DNA reads as TGCGCCAGCAGCCAAGATTTGAGACAGGGGATCGCCTATGGCTACACCTTC. It encodes CASSQDLRQGIAYGYTF.

V gene TRBV29-1 combines with J gene TRBJ2-3; the D gene is possibly TRBD2 (7 bases). The germline V gene has CDR1 SQVTM and CDR2 ANQGSEA. This CDR3 spans 15 amino acids. Trimming shortened V by 0 bases and J by 2 bases, and 12 bases separated the two germline ends. The CDR3 region has the DNA TGCAGCGTTGAAGATCGTGGGGGGGCCACAGATACGCAGTATTTT. This translates into CSVEDRGGATDTQYF.

In regard to this clonotype: With a much larger clone just one base away, this may be a read error. The V gene is TRBV12-3 or TRBV12-4, the J gene TRBJ2-2, with D perhaps TRBD2 (7 bases). The CDR3 covers 17 residues. CDR3 in amino acids: CASSVGGDPVYTGEPFF. In DNA form, the CDR3 reads TGTGCCAGCAGCGTAGGGGGGGACCCCGTTTACACCGGGGAGCCGTTTTTT.

This chain connects TRBV12-3 or TRBV12-4 to TRBJ2-7; TRBD2 aligns across 8 bases. The CDR3 length is 14 residues. V trimming: 7 bases; J trimming: 7 bases; junction bases outside the gene matches: 12. As DNA, the CDR3 is TGTGCCAGCACCGTTAGCGGGAACACCGGGGAGCAGTACTTC. Its translation: CASTVSGNTGEQYF.

J is TRBJ1-6 and V is TRBV12-5; no firm D call. This CDR3 is 13 amino acids long. Per the germline V gene, CDR1 is LGHNT and CDR2 is FRNRAP. In DNA, the CDR3 is TGTGCCAGCAGTTTCGTCCAGAATTCACCCCTCCACTTT. Amino acid sequence: CASSFVQNSPLHF.

DNA of the CDR3: TGCGCCAGCAGCTTGGAGAGCGATCAGCCCCAGCATTTT. This sequence encodes CASSLESDQPQHF. The genes are TRBV5-1 and TRBJ1-5; D call uncertain. Trimming left V 0 bases short and J 5 bases short, with 6 bases between. The CDR3 runs 13 residues. Germline loops: CDR1 SGHRS, CDR2 YFSETQ.

This clonotype was counted at least ten times. The J gene is TRBJ2-7, the V gene TRBV10-3, with TRBD1 matching 7 bases. CDR1 and CDR2 (germline): ENHRY, SYGVKD. Unmatched junction bases numbered 3, after V lost 5 bases and J lost 2 bases. This CDR3 region has 13 residues. The CDR3 DNA is TGTGCCATCAGTTGGGACAGCACCTACGAGCAGTACTTC. Translation gives CAISWDSTYEQYF.

With respect to this clonotype: This CDR3 is missing its conserved last phenylalanine or tryptophan, likely due to a read error. The CDR3 here is CATSDPGTEPPSGMQTQYL. The CDR3 region has the DNA TGTGCCACCAGTGACCCTGGGACAGAGCCTCCTAGCGGGATGCAGACCCAGTACCTC. This chain uses TRBV24-1 with TRBJ2-5; TRBD2 agrees at 9 bases. CDR1 and CDR2 (germline): KGHDR, SFDVKD. This CDR3 has 19 amino acids. With V trimmed by 4 bases and J by 6 bases, 20 bases remained unmatched.

This CDR3 is CATSDSTGFPTMNTEAFF. CDR3 nucleotide sequence: TGTGCCACCAGTGACTCAACAGGATTCCCGACGATGAACACTGAAGCTTTCTTT. The genes are TRBV24-1 and TRBJ1-1, with a weak D call TRBD1 (5 bases). Looked up from germline, CDR1 is KGHDR and CDR2 is SFDVKD. V was trimmed by 4 bases and J by 0 bases, leaving 20 bases between them. CDR3 length: 18 residues.

The chain links TRBV5-5 to TRBJ1-3; D is undetermined. V lost 1 base and J 0 bases, leaving 17 bases between the germline ends. This CDR3 region has 18 residues. Germline V CDR1 and CDR2: SGHKS, YYEKEE (reference sequence). The CDR3 DNA reads TGTGCCAGCAGCTTGATGCAGGCCGTTCGAATCTCTGGAAACACCATATATTTT. Translation: CASSLMQAVRISGNTIYF.

The sample holds a few counts of this clonotype. This rearrangement joins TRBV27 to TRBJ2-7; D may be TRBD1 (6 bases). The germline V and J ends were trimmed by 0 bases and 7 bases, with 13 bases remaining between them. This CDR3 contains 14 residues. CDR1 MNHEY and CDR2 SMNVEV come from the germline V gene (reference sequence). CDR3 residues: CASSLSSRGEEQYF. In nucleotides, the CDR3 is TGTGCCAGCAGTTTATCGAGCAGGGGCGAAGAGCAGTACTTC.

Only a few counts were recorded for this clonotype. This chain joins TRBV10-3 and TRBJ2-7; D unclear. Trimming cost V 7 bases and J 2 bases, with 18 bases left between them. The CDR3 covers 15 residues. CDR1 and CDR2 from the germline V gene are ENHRY and SYGVKD. The DNA of the CDR3 is TGTGCCATCAATACGGTTGGTGGAACCACCTACGAGCAGTACTTC. Amino acids: CAINTVGGTTYEQYF.

The sample holds many counts of this clonotype. In DNA form, the CDR3 reads TGTGCCATCAGTTCCGGGACCTCCTACGAGCAGTACTTC. Its protein is CAISSGTSYEQYF. V is TRBV10-3 and J is TRBJ2-7, with D possibly being TRBD1 or TRBD2 (5 bases each). Germline CDR1 is ENHRY and CDR2 is SYGVKD. CDR3 length equals 13 residues. V dropped 5 bases and J dropped 0 bases, with 8 bases sitting between them.

This clonotype was detected many times. The V gene is TRBV10-2, the J gene TRBJ2-7; the match to TRBD1 covers 9 bases. Germline V gene data show CDR1 as WSHSY and CDR2 as SAAADI. The CDR3 is made up of 14 amino acids. V was pared by 0 bases and J by 5 bases, with 2 bases of the junction left unmatched. The CDR3 spells CASSESRTGDEQYF. The DNA of the CDR3 is TGCGCCAGCAGTGAGTCTAGGACAGGGGACGAGCAGTACTTC.

V and J are TRBV7-8 and TRBJ1-6, with D unresolved. Germline lookup yields CDR1 SGHVS and CDR2 FQNEAQ. CDR3 size: 13 residues. The V end was cut by 3 bases, the J end by 7 bases, with 7 bases between. As DNA, the CDR3 is TGTGCCAGCAGCTTGGGCAGCAATTCACCCCTCCACTTT. It codes for CASSLGSNSPLHF.

With regard to this clonotype: Being one base from a much bigger clone, this may be a read error. The chain combines TRBV10-3 with TRBJ1-2; possibly TRBD1 for D (6 bases). CDR3 length: 13 amino acids. Germline CDR1 is ENHRY and CDR2 is SYGVKD. The CDR3 loop reads CTSQGRDVYGYTF. CDR3 sequence (DNA): TGTACCAGCCAGGGGCGGGACGTCTATGGCTACACCTTC.

The chain employs TRBV12-3 or TRBV12-4 and TRBJ1-1; TRBD1 aligns across 8 bases. After removal of 1 base from V and 3 bases from J, the junction contained 13 bases not matched to a gene. CDR3 length: 18 residues. CDR3 nucleotides: TGTGCCAGCAGTTTAGGGCTCGGACAGGGCTGGGGGTACACTGAAGCTTTCTTT. Its protein product is CASSLGLGQGWGYTEAFF.

This clonotype has at least ten counts. CDR3 loop: CASSLVSGGPRLEQYF. In nucleotides, the CDR3 is TGCGCCAGCAGCTTGGTTAGCGGGGGACCTCGATTGGAGCAGTACTTC. The chain employs TRBV5-1 and TRBJ2-7; 9 nucleotides match TRBD2. The ends lost 0 bases at V and 7 bases at J; junction bases unmatched: 11. Germline V gives CDR1 SGHRS, CDR2 YFSETQ. The CDR3 totals 16 residues.

This clonotype was detected many times. The V call is TRBV7-9, the J call TRBJ1-2, with 8 nucleotides matching TRBD1. Germline trimming cut 5 bases from V and 4 bases from J; bases unmatched to any gene: 12. Germline V gene sequence: CDR1 SEHNR, CDR2 FQNEAQ (reference sequence). The CDR3 contains 16 residues. CDR3 DNA sequence: TGTGCCAGCAGCCTTGTACGGGACAGGCCCCTCTATGGCTACACCTTC. It specifies CASSLVRDRPLYGYTF.

The genes are TRBV10-2 and TRBJ2-2, with TRBD2 matching 15 bases. The J segment lost 4 bases and the V segment lost 9 bases, leaving 9 bases of the junction unmatched. This CDR3 has 17 residues. Germline CDR1 reads WSHSY; CDR2 reads SAAADI. The CDR3 bases are TGCGCCAGTGATGGACTAGCGGGGGGGCAGGGCACCGGGGAGCTGTTTTTT. Its translation is CASDGLAGGQGTGELFF.

The chain links TRBV11-3 to TRBJ2-3; D gene unclear. CDR3 size: 13 residues. The germline V and J ends were trimmed by 0 bases and 4 bases, with 5 bases remaining between them. Looked up from germline, CDR1 is SGHNT and CDR2 is YENEEA. CDR3 nucleotide sequence: TGTGCCAGCAGCTTAGACCTAGCAGATACGCAGTATTTT. It encodes CASSLDLADTQYF.